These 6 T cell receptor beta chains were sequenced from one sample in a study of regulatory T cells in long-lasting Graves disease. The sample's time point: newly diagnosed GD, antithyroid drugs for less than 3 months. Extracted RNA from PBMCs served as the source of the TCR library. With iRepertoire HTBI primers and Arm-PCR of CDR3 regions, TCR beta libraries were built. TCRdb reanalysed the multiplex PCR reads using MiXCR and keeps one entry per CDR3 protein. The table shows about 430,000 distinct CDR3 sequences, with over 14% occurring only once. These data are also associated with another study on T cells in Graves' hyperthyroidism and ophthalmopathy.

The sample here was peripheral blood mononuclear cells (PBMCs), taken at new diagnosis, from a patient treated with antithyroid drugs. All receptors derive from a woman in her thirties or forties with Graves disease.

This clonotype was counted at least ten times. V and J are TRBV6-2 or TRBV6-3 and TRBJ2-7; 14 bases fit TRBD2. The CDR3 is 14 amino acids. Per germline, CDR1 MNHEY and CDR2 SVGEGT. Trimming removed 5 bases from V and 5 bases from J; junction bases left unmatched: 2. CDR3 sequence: CASSRGLAGDEQYF. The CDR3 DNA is TGTGCCAGCAGTCGGGGACTAGCGGGAGACGAGCAGTACTTC.

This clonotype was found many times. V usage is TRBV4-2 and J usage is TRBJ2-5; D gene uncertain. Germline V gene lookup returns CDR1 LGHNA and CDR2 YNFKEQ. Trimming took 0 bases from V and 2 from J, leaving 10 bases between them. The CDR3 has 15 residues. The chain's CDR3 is CASSQDEGRQETQYF. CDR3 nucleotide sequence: TGTGCCAGCAGCCAAGACGAAGGCAGACAAGAGACCCAGTACTTC.

The CDR3 loop is CASSFMTSGSSYNEQFF. For the CDR3, the DNA is TGCGCCAGCAGCTTCATGACTAGCGGCAGCTCCTACAATGAGCAGTTCTTC. The rearrangement joins TRBV5-1 to TRBJ2-1; 9 bases match TRBD2. The trim removed 2 bases at V and 0 bases at J, leaving 6 bases unmatched. The CDR3 is made up of 17 amino acids. CDR1 is SGHRS, CDR2 YFSETQ, per germline.

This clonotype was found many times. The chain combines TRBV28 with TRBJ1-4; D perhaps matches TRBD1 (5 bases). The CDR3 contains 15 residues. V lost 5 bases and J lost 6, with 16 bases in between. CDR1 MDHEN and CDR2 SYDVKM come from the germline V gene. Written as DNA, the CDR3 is TGTGCCAGCAGTCTCCCGGGGGGGATGGATGAAAAACTGTTTTTT. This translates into CASSLPGGMDEKLFF. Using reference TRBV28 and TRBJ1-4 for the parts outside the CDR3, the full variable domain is DVKVTQSSRYLVKRTGEKVFLECVQDMDHENMFWYRQDPGLGLRLIYFSYDVKMKEKGDIPEGYSVSREKKERFSLILESASTNQTSMYLCASSLPGGMDEKLFFGSGTQLSVL.

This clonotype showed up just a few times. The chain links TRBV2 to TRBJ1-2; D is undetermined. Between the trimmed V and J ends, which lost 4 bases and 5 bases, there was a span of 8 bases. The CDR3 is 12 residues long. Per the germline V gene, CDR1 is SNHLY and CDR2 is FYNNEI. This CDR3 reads CASSGVGYGYTF. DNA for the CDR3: TGTGCCAGCAGTGGGGTTGGGTATGGCTACACCTTC.

CDR3 bases: TGTGCCAGCAGCTTAGGATCAGGGGAGTACACTGAAGCTTTCTTT. Its protein is CASSLGSGEYTEAFF. The chain joins TRBV7-9 to TRBJ1-1; weak D call: TRBD1 (6 bases). Germline CDR1 reads SEHNR; CDR2 reads FQNEAQ (reference sequence). V lost 1 base, J lost 3 bases, and 12 bases lay in between. The CDR3 has 15 residues.